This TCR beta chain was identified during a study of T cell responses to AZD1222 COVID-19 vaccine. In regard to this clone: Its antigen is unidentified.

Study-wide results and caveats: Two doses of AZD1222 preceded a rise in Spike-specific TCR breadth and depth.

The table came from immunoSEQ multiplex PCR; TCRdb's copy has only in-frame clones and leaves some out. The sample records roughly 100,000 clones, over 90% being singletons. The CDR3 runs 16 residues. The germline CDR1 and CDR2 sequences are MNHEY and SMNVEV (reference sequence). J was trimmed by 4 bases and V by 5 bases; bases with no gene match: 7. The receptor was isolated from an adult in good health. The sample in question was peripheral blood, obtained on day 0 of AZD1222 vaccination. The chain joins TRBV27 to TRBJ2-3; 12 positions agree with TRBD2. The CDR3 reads CASSRMTSGSPDTQYF. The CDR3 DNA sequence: TGTGCCAGCAGTCGTATGACTAGCGGGAGCCCAGATACGCAGTATTTT.